This T cell receptor (beta chain) was documented in a study of post-analysis software for immune sequencing data. The wider study: Relapsing-remitting, secondary progressive and progressive-relapsing multiple sclerosis were all included among the disease courses. Study results and caveats: The F measure placed samples prepared in the same batch into strongly shared clusters. People with multiple sclerosis had a significantly lower normalized Chao1 diversity than controls did. Five TRBV segments, including TRBV5-6, TRBV5-1 and TRBV20-1, were more frequent in patients than controls.

Tagging with unique molecular identifiers was a feature of the TCR beta cDNA libraries. Once roughly 0.85 to 11 million T cells were used, hundreds of thousands of cDNA molecules resulted. MiXCR was run by TCRdb on the PCR reads, yielding one entry per CDR3 protein. The table includes 700,000 to 900,000 distinct CDR3 sequences, about 43% detected once. The sample holds a few counts of this clonotype. The antigen is undetermined. V shed 7 bases, J shed 4 bases, and the junction held 8 bases outside the gene matches. The CDR3 runs to 15 residues. Material for sequencing was blood. This TCR came from a girl aged 10 to 17 with multiple sclerosis. The chain couples TRBV12-3 or TRBV12-4 to TRBJ2-1; 9 bases agree with TRBD2. CDR3 sequence reads: CASTPTSGSYNEQFF. As DNA, the CDR3 is TGTGCCAGCACCCCGACTAGCGGATCGTACAATGAGCAGTTCTTC.